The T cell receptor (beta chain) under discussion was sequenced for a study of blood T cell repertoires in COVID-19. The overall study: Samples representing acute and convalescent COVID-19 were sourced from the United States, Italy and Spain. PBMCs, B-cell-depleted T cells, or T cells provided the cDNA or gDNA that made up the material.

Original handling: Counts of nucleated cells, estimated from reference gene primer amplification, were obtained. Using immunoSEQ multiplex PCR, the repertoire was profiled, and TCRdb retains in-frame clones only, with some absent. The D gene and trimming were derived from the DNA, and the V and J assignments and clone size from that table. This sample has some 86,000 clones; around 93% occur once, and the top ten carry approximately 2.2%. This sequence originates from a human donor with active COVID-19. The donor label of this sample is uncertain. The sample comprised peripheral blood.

CDR3 region: CASSLSDEQYF. CDR3 nucleotides: TGTGCCAGCAGTTTAAGCGACGAGCAGTACTTC. The chain has TRBV12-3 or TRBV12-4 and TRBJ2-7; D remains ambiguous. This CDR3 spans 11 amino acids. V lost 2 bases, J lost 5 bases, and 4 bases lay in between.